This entry is about one TCR beta chain. These data belong to a study of control samples from healthy donors and cancer patients. Trimming took 6 bases from V and 6 from J; bases not matched to a gene: 10. Germline assignment: CDR1 SNHLY and CDR2 FYNNEI. The CDR3 totals 15 residues. TCRdb keeps only in-frame clones here, not all; method: immunoSEQ multiplex PCR. Of about 89,000 clones in the sample, about 89% were seen once. The V and J genes are TRBV2 and TRBJ1-1, with 10 bases that match TRBD1. Material for sequencing was blood. The sequence derives from a man younger than 40 in good health. Here the CDR3 DNA reads TGTGCCAGCAGGGGGGACAGGGGTACCCAGGCTGAAGCTTTCTTT. Protein product: CASRGDRGTQAEAFF.